This TCR beta chain was captured by sequencing in a study of human T cells and chemical hapten exposure. The V and J ends lost 3 bases and 0 bases respectively, with 10 bases between them. Germline values: CDR1 SGHKS, CDR2 YYEKEE (reference sequence). This CDR3 spans 15 amino acids. This clonotype was seen many times. Specified time point: healthy volunteer bleed at 6 weeks. Unfractionated whole blood served as the source for total RNA extraction. TCRdb called the RACE reads again in MiXCR, with one record for every CDR3 protein. In the table there are about 70,000 distinct CDR3 sequences, about 6.5% of which are singletons.

V and J are TRBV5-5 and TRBJ2-1; D remains unclear. The sample taken for sequencing was whole blood. This receptor was taken from a female donor in good health. Some clones in this sample may be carry-over from other donors' samples. CDR3 coding DNA: TGTGCCAGCAGCTCAGAACTGAGCTCCTACAATGAGCAGTTCTTC. It yields the protein CASSSELSSYNEQFF.